Below, one TCR beta chain is given with its context. J gave up 5 bases and V 2 bases, and 3 bases lay outside the gene matches. Germline loops: CDR1 SGDLS, CDR2 YYNGEE. The CDR3 totals 13 residues. This specimen comes from a study of blood T cell repertoires in COVID-19. Background on the study: Spain, Italy and the United States supplied samples that represented acute and convalescent COVID-19. T cells, B-cell-depleted T cells, or PBMCs provided the cDNA or gDNA that served as material.

In the study's own analysis: Researchers report that nucleated cell counts were estimated from reference gene primer amplification. Here immunoSEQ multiplex PCR was the method, and the copy in TCRdb shows in-frame clones only, minus some. The V and J calls and clone size come from that table; D and trimming were worked out from the DNA. The data contain fewer than 100,000 clones, approximately 80% of them singletons. The TCR sequence derives from a man in his fifties with acute or convalescent COVID-19. Sequencing was carried out using peripheral blood. The genes are TRBV9 and TRBJ2-5, with 7 positions matching TRBD1. CDR3 region: CASSVTGSETQYF. CDR3 bases: TGTGCCAGCAGCGTGACAGGGTCGGAGACCCAGTACTTC.